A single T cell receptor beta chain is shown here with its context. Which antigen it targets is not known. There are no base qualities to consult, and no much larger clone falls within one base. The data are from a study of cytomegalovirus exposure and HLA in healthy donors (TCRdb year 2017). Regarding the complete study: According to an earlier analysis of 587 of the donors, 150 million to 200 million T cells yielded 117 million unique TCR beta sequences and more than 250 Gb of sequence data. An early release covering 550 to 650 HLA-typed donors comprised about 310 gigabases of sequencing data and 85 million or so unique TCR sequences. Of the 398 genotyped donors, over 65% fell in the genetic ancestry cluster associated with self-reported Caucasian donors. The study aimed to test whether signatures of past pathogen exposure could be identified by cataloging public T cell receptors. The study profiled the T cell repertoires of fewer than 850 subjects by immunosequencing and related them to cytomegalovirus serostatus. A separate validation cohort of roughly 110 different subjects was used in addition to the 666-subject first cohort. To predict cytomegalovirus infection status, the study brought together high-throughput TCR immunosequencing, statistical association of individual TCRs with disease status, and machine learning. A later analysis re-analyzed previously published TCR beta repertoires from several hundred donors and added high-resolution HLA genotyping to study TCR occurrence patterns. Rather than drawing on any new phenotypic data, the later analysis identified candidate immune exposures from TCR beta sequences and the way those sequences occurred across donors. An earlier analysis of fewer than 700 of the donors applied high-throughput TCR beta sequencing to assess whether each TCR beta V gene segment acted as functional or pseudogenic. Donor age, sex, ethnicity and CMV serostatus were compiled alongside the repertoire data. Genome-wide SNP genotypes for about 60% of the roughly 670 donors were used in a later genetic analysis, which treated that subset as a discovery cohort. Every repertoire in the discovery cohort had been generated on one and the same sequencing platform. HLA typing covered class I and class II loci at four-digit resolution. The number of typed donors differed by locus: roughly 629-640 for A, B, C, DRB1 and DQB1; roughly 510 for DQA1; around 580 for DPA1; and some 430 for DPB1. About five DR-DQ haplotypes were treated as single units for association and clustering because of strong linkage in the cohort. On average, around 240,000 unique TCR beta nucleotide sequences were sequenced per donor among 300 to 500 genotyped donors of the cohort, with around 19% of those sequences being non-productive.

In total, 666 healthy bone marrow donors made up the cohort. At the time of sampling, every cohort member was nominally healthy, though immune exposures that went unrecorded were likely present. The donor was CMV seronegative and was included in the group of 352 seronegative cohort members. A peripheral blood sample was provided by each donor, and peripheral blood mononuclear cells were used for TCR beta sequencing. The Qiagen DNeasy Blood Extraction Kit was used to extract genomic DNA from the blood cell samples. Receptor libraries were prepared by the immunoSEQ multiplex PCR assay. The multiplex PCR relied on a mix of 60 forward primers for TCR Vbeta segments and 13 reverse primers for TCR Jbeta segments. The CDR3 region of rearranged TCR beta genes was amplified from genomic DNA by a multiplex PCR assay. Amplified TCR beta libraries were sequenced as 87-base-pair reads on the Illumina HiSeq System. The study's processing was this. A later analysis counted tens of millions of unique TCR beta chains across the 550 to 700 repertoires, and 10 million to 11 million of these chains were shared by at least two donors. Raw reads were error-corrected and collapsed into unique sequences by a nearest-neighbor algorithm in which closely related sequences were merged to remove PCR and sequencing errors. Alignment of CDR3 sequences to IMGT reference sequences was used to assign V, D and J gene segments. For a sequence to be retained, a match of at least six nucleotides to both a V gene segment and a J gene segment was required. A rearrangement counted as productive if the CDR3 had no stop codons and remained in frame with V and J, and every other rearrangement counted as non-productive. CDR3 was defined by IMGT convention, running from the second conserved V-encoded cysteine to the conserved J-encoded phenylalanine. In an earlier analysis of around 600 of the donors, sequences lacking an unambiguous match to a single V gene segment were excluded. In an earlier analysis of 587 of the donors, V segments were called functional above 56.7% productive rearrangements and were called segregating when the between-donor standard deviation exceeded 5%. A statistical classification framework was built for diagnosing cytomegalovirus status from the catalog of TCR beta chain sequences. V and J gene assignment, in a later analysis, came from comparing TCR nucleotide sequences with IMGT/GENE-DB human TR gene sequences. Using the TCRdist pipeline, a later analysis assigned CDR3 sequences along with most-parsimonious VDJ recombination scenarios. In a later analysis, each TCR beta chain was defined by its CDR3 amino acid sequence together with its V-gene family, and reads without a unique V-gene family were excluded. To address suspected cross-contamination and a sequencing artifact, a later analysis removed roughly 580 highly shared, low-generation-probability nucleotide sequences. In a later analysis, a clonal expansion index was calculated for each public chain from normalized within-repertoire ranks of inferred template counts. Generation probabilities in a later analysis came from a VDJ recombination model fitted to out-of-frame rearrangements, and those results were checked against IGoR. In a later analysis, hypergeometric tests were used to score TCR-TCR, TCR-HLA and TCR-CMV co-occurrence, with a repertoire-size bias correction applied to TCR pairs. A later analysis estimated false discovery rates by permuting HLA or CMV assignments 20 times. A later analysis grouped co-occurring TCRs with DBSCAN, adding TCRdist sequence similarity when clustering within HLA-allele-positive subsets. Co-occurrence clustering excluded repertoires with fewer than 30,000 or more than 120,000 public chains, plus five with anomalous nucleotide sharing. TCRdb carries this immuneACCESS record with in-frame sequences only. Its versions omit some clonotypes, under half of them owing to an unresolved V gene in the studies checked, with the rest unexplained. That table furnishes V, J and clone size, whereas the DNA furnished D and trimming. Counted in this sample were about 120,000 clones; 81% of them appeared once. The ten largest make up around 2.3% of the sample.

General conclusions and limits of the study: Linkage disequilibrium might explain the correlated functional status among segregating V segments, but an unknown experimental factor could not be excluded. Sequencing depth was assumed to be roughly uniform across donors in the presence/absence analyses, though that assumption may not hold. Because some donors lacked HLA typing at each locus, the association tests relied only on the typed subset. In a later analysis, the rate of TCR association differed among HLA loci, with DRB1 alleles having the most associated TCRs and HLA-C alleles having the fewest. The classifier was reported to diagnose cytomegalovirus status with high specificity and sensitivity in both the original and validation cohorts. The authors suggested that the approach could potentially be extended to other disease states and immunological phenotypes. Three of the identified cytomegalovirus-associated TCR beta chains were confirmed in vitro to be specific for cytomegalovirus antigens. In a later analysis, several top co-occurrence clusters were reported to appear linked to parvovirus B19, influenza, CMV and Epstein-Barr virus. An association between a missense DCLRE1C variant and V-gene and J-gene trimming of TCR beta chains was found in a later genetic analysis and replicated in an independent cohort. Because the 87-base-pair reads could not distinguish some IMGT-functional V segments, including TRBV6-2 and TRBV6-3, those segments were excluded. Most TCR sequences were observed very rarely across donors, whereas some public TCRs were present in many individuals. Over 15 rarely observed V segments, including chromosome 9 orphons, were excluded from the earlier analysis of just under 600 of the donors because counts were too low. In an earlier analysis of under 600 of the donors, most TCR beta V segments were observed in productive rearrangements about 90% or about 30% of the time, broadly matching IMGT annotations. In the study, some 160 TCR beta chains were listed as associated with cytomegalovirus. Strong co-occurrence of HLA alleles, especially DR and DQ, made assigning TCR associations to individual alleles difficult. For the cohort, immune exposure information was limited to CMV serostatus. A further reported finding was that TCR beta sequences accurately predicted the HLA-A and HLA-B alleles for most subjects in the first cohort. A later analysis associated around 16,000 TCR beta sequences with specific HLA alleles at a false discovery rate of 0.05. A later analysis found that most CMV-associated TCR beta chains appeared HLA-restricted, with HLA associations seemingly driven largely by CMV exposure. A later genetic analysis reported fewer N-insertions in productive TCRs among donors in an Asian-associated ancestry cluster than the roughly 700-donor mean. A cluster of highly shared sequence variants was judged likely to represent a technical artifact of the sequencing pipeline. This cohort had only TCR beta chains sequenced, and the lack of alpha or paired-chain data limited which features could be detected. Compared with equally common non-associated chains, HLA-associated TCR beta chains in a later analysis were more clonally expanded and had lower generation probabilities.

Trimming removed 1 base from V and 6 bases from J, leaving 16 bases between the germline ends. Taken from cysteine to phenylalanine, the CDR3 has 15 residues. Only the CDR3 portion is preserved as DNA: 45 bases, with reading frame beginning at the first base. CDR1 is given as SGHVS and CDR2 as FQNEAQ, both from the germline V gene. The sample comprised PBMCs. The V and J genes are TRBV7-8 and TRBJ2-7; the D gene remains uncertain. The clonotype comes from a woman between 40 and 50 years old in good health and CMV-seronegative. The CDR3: CASSLEATKPGEQYF. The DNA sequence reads TGTGCCAGCAGCTTAGAGGCCACCAAACCGGGCGAGCAGTACTTC.